Listed below are T cell receptor beta chains from one sample, sequenced in a study of blood T cell repertoires in COVID-19. Produced via immunoSEQ multiplex PCR; TCRdb's table is partial and in-frame only. The repertoire holds about 180,000 clones, with about 89% as singletons. The sample was peripheral blood. The receptors come from a man aged 18 to 30 who had recovered from COVID-19. Both conserved end residues are part of each CDR3. A D gene is named only where the DNA matches it firmly. Clone size is stated in some rows and not others, as once, few, many or a class when expanded.

>TRBJ2-1|TRBD2|TRBV4-3|NA|15
CASRGGLGLNNEQFF
TGCGCCAGCAGGGGCGGACTAGGGCTTAACAATGAGCAGTTCTTC
>TRBJ2-4|NA|TRBV19|NA|18
CASSIDSGTTGAKNIQYF
TGTGCCAGTAGTATAGATTCCGGGACAACCGGAGCCAAAAACATTCAGTACTTC
>TRBJ1-2|TRBD1|TRBV19|NA|13
CASLDRDGYGYTF
TGTGCCAGCCTTGACAGGGACGGCTATGGCTACACCTTC
>TRBJ1-1|TRBD1|TRBV12-3/TRBV12-4|few|13
CASRGTENTEAFF
TGTGCCAGCAGGGGGACAGAAAACACTGAAGCTTTCTTT
>TRBJ1-5|TRBD1|TRBV5-1|NA|14
CASSNGQGDQPQHF
TGCGCCAGCAGCAACGGACAGGGGGATCAGCCCCAGCATTTT
>TRBJ1-6|NA|TRBV9|few|15
CASSVAGAYNSPLHF
TGTGCCAGCAGCGTAGCGGGGGCCTATAATTCACCCCTCCACTTT
>TRBJ2-7|NA|TRBV7-9|NA|11
CASDAGYEQYF
TGTGCCAGCGACGCAGGCTACGAGCAGTACTTC
>TRBJ2-3|NA|TRBV5-1|NA|14
CASSLGGKGDTQYF
TGCGCCAGCAGCTTGGGAGGGAAAGGAGATACGCAGTATTTT
>TRBJ2-1|TRBD2|TRBV5-1|NA|15
CASSLELAGHNEQFF
TGCGCCAGCAGCTTGGAACTAGCGGGGCACAATGAGCAGTTCTTC
>TRBJ1-4|TRBD1|TRBV2|NA|18
CASSWDRQSYATNEKLFF
TGTGCCAGCAGTTGGGACAGGCAATCGTATGCAACTAATGAAAAACTGTTTTTT
>TRBJ2-7|NA|TRBV6-5|NA|12
CASSPSTYEQYF
TGTGCCAGCAGTCCATCAACCTACGAGCAGTACTTC
>TRBJ2-3|TRBD2|TRBV19|NA|17
CASSTSGSGSSTDTQYF
TGTGCCAGTAGTACTTCGGGAAGCGGGAGTAGCACAGATACGCAGTATTTT
>TRBJ2-3|NA|TRBV27|NA|14
CATNRQGYTDTQYF
TGTGCCACCAACAGGCAGGGATACACAGATACGCAGTATTTT
>TRBJ2-3|NA|TRBV19|few|16
CASSRRGPPGTDTQYF
TGTGCCAGTAGTCGGCGGGGTCCGCCGGGCACAGATACGCAGTATTTT
>TRBJ2-5|NA|TRBV2|NA|14
CASSTGTYRGTQYF
TGTGCCAGCAGCACGGGAACCTACAGAGGGACCCAGTACTTC
>TRBJ2-2|TRBD2|TRBV11-3|NA|18
CASSLDAGGRTNTGELFF
TGTGCCAGCAGCTTAGATGCGGGCGGGAGGACTAACACCGGGGAGCTGTTTTTT
>TRBJ2-7|NA|TRBV10-3|NA|14
CATFQAPDSLEQYF
TGTGCCACCTTCCAGGCCCCGGACAGCCTCGAGCAGTACTTC
>TRBJ2-2|NA|TRBV27|NA|14
CASSLFPQVGELFF
TGTGCCAGCAGTTTATTCCCGCAGGTCGGGGAGCTGTTTTTT
>TRBJ1-1|NA|TRBV5-4|NA|13
CASSQGQIPEAFF
TGTGCCAGCAGCCAAGGACAGATACCTGAAGCTTTCTTT
>TRBJ1-4|NA|TRBV7-9|NA|15
CASITEGHTNEKLFF
TGTGCCAGCATTACCGAAGGACATACTAATGAAAAACTGTTTTTT
>TRBJ1-3|TRBD1|TRBV5-8|once|17
CASSLAQGARAGNTIYF
TGTGCCAGCAGCTTGGCCCAGGGGGCACGTGCTGGAAACACCATATATTTT
>TRBJ2-3|TRBD2|TRBV6-2/TRBV6-3|once|21
CASSYSTGTSGRAVYTDTQYF
TGTGCCAGCAGTTACTCAACCGGGACTAGCGGGAGGGCCGTTTATACAGATACGCAGTATTTT
>TRBJ1-1|NA|TRBV20-1|NA|12
CSASGGSTEAFF
TGCAGTGCTAGTGGAGGGAGCACTGAAGCTTTCTTT
>TRBJ2-5|NA|TRBV5-6|few|15
CASSLESGVRETQYF
TGTGCCAGCAGCTTGGAGTCAGGGGTTCGAGAGACCCAGTACTTC
>TRBJ1-4|TRBD1|TRBV10-3|NA|16
CAISATGSATNEKLFF
TGTGCCATCAGTGCGACAGGGTCTGCAACTAATGAAAAACTGTTTTTT
>TRBJ2-5|NA|TRBV7-9|NA|14
CASSKLAAGGAQYF
TGTGCCAGCAGCAAACTAGCGGCAGGGGGGGCCCAGTACTTC
>TRBJ1-2|NA|TRBV9|NA|14
CASSVDGSYYGYTF
TGTGCCAGCAGCGTAGATGGCAGTTACTATGGCTACACCTTC
>TRBJ2-2|NA|TRBV19|NA|14
CASMRRVNTGELFF
TGTGCCAGCATGAGGCGGGTGAACACCGGGGAGCTGTTTTTT
>TRBJ2-1|TRBD2|TRBV5-1|NA|15
CASSPVASGSYEQFF
TGCGCCAGCAGCCCCGTGGCTAGCGGGAGTTATGAGCAGTTCTTC
>TRBJ2-7|NA|TRBV12-3/TRBV12-4|NA|11
CASSSLYEQYF
TGTGCCAGCAGTTCCCTCTACGAGCAGTACTTC
>TRBJ1-6|NA|TRBV10-3|NA|14
CAAAQGQYNSPLHF
TGTGCGGCGGCCCAGGGGCAGTATAATTCACCCCTCCACTTT
>TRBJ2-3|NA|TRBV25-1|NA|13
CASARENEDTQYF
TGTGCCAGCGCCCGGGAGAACGAAGATACGCAGTATTTT
>TRBJ2-1|TRBD2|TRBV19|NA|15
CASSIRLAGGDEQFF
TGTGCCAGTAGTATACGGCTAGCGGGAGGGGATGAGCAGTTCTTC
>TRBJ2-1|NA|TRBV6-5|NA|14
CASSYQGRAYEQFF
TGTGCCAGCAGTTACCAGGGCAGAGCTTATGAGCAGTTCTTC
>TRBJ2-1|NA|TRBV5-4|NA|12
CASRSGDNEQFF
TGTGCCAGCAGGTCAGGGGACAATGAGCAGTTCTTC
>TRBJ1-1|NA|TRBV7-2|NA|15
CASSPWGAVDTEAFF
TGTGCCAGCAGCCCCTGGGGAGCGGTGGACACTGAAGCTTTCTTT
>TRBJ2-5|TRBD2|TRBV3-1/TRBV3-2|NA|21
CASSQESSRGNLAGAAETQYF
TGTGCCAGCAGCCAAGAAAGTTCAAGAGGGAACCTAGCGGGAGCTGCAGAGACCCAGTACTTC
>TRBJ1-5|TRBD1|TRBV19|NA|14
CASKGTGFNQPQHF
TGTGCCAGTAAAGGGACAGGGTTCAATCAGCCCCAGCATTTT
>TRBJ2-2|TRBD2|TRBV11-2|NA|17
CASSATSGSIVAGELFF
TGTGCCAGCAGCGCTACTAGCGGGAGTATAGTCGCCGGGGAGCTGTTTTTT
>TRBJ2-1|TRBD1|TRBV5-6|once|16
CASSLQGASSYNEQFF
TGTGCCAGCAGCCTACAGGGGGCCAGCTCCTACAATGAGCAGTTCTTC
>TRBJ1-5|NA|TRBV6-5|NA|14
CASSLTSNNQPQHF
TGTGCCAGCAGTCTTACAAGTAACAATCAGCCCCAGCATTTT
>TRBJ2-5|NA|TRBV10-3|NA|13
CAISARQVETQYF
TGTGCCATCAGTGCCCGACAGGTAGAGACCCAGTACTTC
>TRBJ2-3|TRBD2|TRBV10-3|NA|16
CAISGEVAGSTDTQYF
TGTGCCATCAGTGGGGAAGTAGCGGGTAGCACAGATACGCAGTATTTT
>TRBJ2-7|TRBD1|TRBV7-2|NA|15
CASSASGQGNYEQYF
TGTGCCAGCAGCGCCTCGGGACAGGGGAATTACGAGCAGTACTTC
>TRBJ2-3|TRBD2|TRBV6-1|once|17
CASSEFPLAGGADTQYF
TGTGCCAGCAGTGAATTCCCGCTAGCGGGAGGAGCAGATACGCAGTATTTT
>TRBJ2-3|NA|TRBV27|NA|14
CASSARTGTDTQYF
TGTGCCAGCAGTGCCCGGACTGGCACAGATACGCAGTATTTT
>TRBJ1-2|NA|TRBV2|NA|12
CASSEGTQRYTF
TGTGCCAGCAGTGAAGGGACACAACGCTACACCTTC
>TRBJ2-4|TRBD2|TRBV7-2|NA|16
CASSPEGGLAGPIQYF
TGTGCCAGCAGCCCCGAAGGGGGACTAGCGGGCCCCATTCAGTACTTC
>TRBJ2-7|NA|TRBV3-1/TRBV3-2|NA|16
CASSQRGRSSSYEQYF
TGTGCCAGCAGCCAAAGGGGTCGGTCGAGCTCCTACGAGCAGTACTTC
>TRBJ1-6|NA|TRBV28|once|13
CASSRGGSFTLHF
TGTGCCAGCAGCCGAGGAGGGTCATTCACCCTCCACTTT
>TRBJ2-2|NA|TRBV18|NA|17
CASSQRGTASGNGELFF
TGTGCCAGCTCACAGCGGGGGACAGCCAGTGGGAACGGGGAGCTGTTTTTT
>TRBJ2-1|TRBD2|TRBV5-1|NA|15
CASSLTSGRISEQFF
TGCGCCAGCAGCTTAACTAGCGGGAGAATTAGTGAGCAGTTCTTC
>TRBJ2-7|TRBD1|TRBV7-2|NA|14
CASSQGQVQNEQYF
TGTGCCAGCAGCCAGGGACAGGTGCAAAACGAGCAGTACTTC
>TRBJ1-6|NA|TRBV2|NA|14
CATKGQFSNSPLHF
TGTGCCACAAAAGGACAATTTAGTAATTCACCCCTCCACTTT